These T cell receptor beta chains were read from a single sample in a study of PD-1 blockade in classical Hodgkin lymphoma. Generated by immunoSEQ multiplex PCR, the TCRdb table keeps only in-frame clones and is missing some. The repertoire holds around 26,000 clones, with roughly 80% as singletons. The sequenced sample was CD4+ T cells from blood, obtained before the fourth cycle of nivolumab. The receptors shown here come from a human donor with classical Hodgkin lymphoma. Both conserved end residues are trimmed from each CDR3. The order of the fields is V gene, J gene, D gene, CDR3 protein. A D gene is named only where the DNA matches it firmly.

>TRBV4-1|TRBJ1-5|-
ASSQDIWAVGQPQH
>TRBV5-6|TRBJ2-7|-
ASSFGGRRWSIAYLGQY
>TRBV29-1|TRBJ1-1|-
SVAGERTEAF
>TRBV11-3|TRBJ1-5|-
ASSLQGQPQH
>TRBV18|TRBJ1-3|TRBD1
ASSPTGTGALFSGNTIY
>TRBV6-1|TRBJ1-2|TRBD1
ASMRTGLLYGYT
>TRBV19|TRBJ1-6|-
ASNGQDSPLH
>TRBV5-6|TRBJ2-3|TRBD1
ASSLLTGATDTQY
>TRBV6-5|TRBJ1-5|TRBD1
ASSQRRQGRQPQH
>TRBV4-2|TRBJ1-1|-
ASSQDWGTVMYSEAF
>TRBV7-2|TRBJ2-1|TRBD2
ASSLAPGLDNNEQF
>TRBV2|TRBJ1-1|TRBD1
ASWTGTRNTEAF
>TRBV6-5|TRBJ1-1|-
ASRGTGNTEAF
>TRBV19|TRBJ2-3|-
ASRMRLVPTDTQY
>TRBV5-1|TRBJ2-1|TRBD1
ASSPRTGDNEQF
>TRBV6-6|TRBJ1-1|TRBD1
ASTTQQGRVAF
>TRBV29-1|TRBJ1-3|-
SVGNSGNTIY
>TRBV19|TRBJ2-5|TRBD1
ASRLQGQETQY
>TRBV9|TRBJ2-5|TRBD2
ASSVVGSGGQETQY
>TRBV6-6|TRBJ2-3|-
ASSYPQGEGTDTQY
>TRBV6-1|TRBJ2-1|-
ATLGGGVGDEQF
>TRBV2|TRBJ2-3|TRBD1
ASSEGGTSTDTQY
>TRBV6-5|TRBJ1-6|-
ASSYSGTYNSPLH
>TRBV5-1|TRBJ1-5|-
ASSWDGGDQPQH
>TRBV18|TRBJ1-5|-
ASSPGNNQPQH
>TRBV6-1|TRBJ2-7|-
ASRGDGYEQY
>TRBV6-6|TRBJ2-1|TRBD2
ASSQTSGGAGEQF
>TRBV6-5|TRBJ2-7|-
ASSYSGQGIYEQY
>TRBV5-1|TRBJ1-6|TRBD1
ASSFTAGTENSPLH
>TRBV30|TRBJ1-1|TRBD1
AWAGGGFNTEAF
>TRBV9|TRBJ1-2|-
ASSLRGADEYGYT
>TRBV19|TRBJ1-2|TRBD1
ASNTRDRGFYGYT
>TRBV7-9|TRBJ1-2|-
ASSLYNYGYT
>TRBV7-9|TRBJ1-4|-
ASSLMGLATNEKLF
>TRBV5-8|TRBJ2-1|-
ASSLFSGNNEQF
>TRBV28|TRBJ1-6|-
ASSSSRGWDSPLH
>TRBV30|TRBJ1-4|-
ACSEPAGTNEKLF
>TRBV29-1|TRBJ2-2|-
SVGHTGELF
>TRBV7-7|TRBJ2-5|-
ASSLGTQETQY
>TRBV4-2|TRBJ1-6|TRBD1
ASSQPGQGPSPLH
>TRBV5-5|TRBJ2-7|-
ASSLAGPRSYEQY
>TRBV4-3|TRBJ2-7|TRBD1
ASSQETGTGGYEQY
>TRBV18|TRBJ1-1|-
ASSPMGTENTEAF
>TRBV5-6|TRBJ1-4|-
ASITFFRQEKLF
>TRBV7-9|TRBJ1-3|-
ASSPRAAGLSGNTIY
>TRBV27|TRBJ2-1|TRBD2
ASSLSASGGLNEQF
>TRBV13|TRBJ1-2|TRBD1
ASSLDRGYGYT
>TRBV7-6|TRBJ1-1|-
ASSARQDSEAF
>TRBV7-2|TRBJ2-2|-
ASSSYTGELF
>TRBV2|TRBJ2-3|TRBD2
ASSVLGLAGDTQY
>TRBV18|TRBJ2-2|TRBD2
ASSRTSGGQNTGELF
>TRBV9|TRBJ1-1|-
ASSRGVGVGNTEAF
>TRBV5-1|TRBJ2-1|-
ASSLGGFNEQF
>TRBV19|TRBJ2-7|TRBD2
ASSISSRGSSYEQY
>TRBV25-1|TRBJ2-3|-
ASSDRGAETDTQY